This TCR beta chain was obtained from a study of T cells after yellow fever vaccination. Study results and limitations: Weaker in magnitude, the secondary response showed a faster peak on day 5 versus 15. Most clones from primary vaccination were detected again post-booster (almost 98% CD4, 88% CD8).

Template switching with 5'RACE generated the TCR cDNA and added a universal primer site and UMIs. In TCRdb, the 5' RACE reads were re-called with MiXCR into one record per CDR3 protein. The data contain roughly 310,000 distinct CDR3 sequences, 3.6% of them seen just once; the ten biggest clones take up around 24%. Many counts were recorded for this clonotype. As yet, its antigen is unknown. The specimen was PBMCs, collected on the day of the yellow fever booster vaccination. The TCR originated in a man aged 18-30 years who received the YFV17D yellow fever vaccine.

Written as DNA, the CDR3 is TGTGCCATCAGCGAGATGACGAATTCACCCCTCCACTTT. It is translated as CAISEMTNSPLHF. The chain employs TRBV10-3 and TRBJ1-6, with D unclear. From germline, CDR1 is ENHRY and CDR2 SYGVKD. V was cut by 6 bases and J by 7 bases, with 10 bases left in between. This CDR3 has 13 amino acids.